These 27 T cell receptor beta chains were sequenced from one sample in a study of blood T cell repertoires in COVID-19. TCRdb's table, derived via immunoSEQ multiplex PCR, lists solely in-frame clones and lacks some. The table shows about 240,000 clones, with approximately 90% occurring only once. The specimen sequenced was peripheral blood. Every receptor here comes from a man between 60 and 75 years old who had recovered from COVID-19.

This chain connects TRBV9 to TRBJ2-5, with 9 bases matching TRBD1. V dropped 4 bases and J dropped 5; count of bases not matched to a gene: 6. Germline lookup yields CDR1 SGDLS and CDR2 YYNGEE. The CDR3 covers 14 residues. CDR3 sequence (DNA): TGTGCCAGCAGCAATAAGGGACAGGGTGAGACCCAGTACTTC. It yields the protein CASSNKGQGETQYF.

J is TRBJ1-5 and V is TRBV15; maybe TRBD1 (6 bases). Trimming removed 0 bases from V and 2 bases from J, with 11 bases in between. The CDR3 length is 16 residues. The V gene's germline CDR1 is LNHNV and CDR2 YYDKDF (reference sequence). The CDR3 nucleotides are TGTGCCACCAGCAGAGAAGCCAGGGGTGGCAATCAGCCCCAGCATTTT. This gives the protein CATSREARGGNQPQHF.

The chain combines TRBV6-1 with TRBJ2-7, with 13 bases fitting TRBD2. Trimming cost V 2 bases and J 0 bases; bases outside gene matches: 13. CDR3 length: 20 residues. Per the germline V gene, CDR1 is MNHNS and CDR2 is SASEGT. The CDR3 spells CASSETPRLAGGLSSYEQYV. In DNA form, the CDR3 reads TGTGCCAGCAGTGAAACACCTCGACTAGCGGGGGGACTGAGCTCCTACGAGCAGTACGTC.

This chain uses TRBV5-1 with TRBJ2-3; 10 nucleotides agree with TRBD2. The CDR3 is 17 residues long. J was trimmed by 3 bases and V by 0 bases; bases with no gene match: 7. Germline CDR1 SGHRS, CDR2 YFSETQ. The CDR3 sequence is CASSLAASGGRTDTQYF. CDR3 sequence (DNA): TGCGCCAGCAGCTTGGCGGCTAGCGGGGGCAGGACAGATACGCAGTATTTT.

The chain carries TRBV10-3 and TRBJ2-1; weak D call: TRBD2 (5 bases). The CDR3 is 13 amino acids. CDR1 is ENHRY and CDR2 is SYGVKD in the germline V gene. V was clipped by 2 bases and J by 4 bases, with 6 bases between them. The CDR3 region has the DNA TGTGCCATCAGTGAGCGGGAATACAATGAGCAGTTCTTC. This gives the protein CAISEREYNEQFF.

This rearrangement joins TRBV5-1 to TRBJ1-1, with D possibly TRBD1 on 5 matching bases. The V end was cut by 0 bases, the J end by 7 bases, with 10 bases between. Germline values: CDR1 SGHRS, CDR2 YFSETQ. This CDR3 has 13 residues. In nucleotides, the CDR3 is TGCGCCAGCAGCTTGGGGCAGGGTATTGAAGCTTTCTTT. This translates into CASSLGQGIEAFF.

V is TRBV6-5 and J is TRBJ2-7; D is uncertain. The CDR3 spans 12 residues. The germline CDR1 and CDR2 sequences are MNHEY and SVGAGI. V was shortened by 5 bases and J by 4 bases, with 9 bases between the two germline ends. The CDR3 region has the DNA TGTGCCAGCAGTCGAGGCCAGTACGAGCAGTACTTC. Its protein product is CASSRGQYEQYF.

The chain uses TRBV18 and TRBJ2-7; 7 bases fit TRBD1. The CDR3 runs 14 residues. The junction had 4 bases not matched to a gene; V was cut back by 3 bases and J by 2 bases. Germline lookup yields CDR1 KGHSH and CDR2 LQKENI. DNA for the CDR3: TGTGCCAGCTCACCCCCGGGACAGACCTACGAGCAGTACTTC. It is translated as CASSPPGQTYEQYF.

This rearrangement joins TRBV5-6 to TRBJ1-2; 8 bases line up with TRBD1. The CDR3 totals 17 residues. The germline CDR1 and CDR2 sequences are SGHDT and YYEEEE. J gave up 8 bases and V 2 bases, and 17 bases lay outside the gene matches. CDR3 sequence reads: CASSLGSSRRTGQGYTF. For the CDR3, the DNA is TGTGCCAGCAGCTTAGGTTCAAGTCGACGGACAGGGCAGGGCTACACCTTC.

This clone was observed once. This chain joins TRBV5-1 and TRBJ2-1; 8 bases agree with TRBD2. V was clipped by 3 bases and J by 6 bases; unmatched bases: 8. The length of the CDR3 is 15 residues. Germline CDR1 reads SGHRS; CDR2 reads YFSETQ. The CDR3, as DNA: TGCGCCAGCAGCTCACTACAACTAGCGGTCAATGAGCAGTTCTTC. This encodes CASSSLQLAVNEQFF. The complete variable domain, with remaining parts taken from reference TRBV5-1 and TRBJ2-1, reads KAGVTQTPRYLIKTRGQQVTLSCSPISGHRSVSWYQQTPGQGLQFLFEYFSETQRNKGNFPGRFSGRQFSNSRSEMNVSTLELGDSALYLCASSSLQLAVNEQFFGPGTRLTVL.

This chain joins TRBV10-2 and TRBJ2-7, with TRBD2 identical over 10 bases. The junction had 7 bases not matched to a gene; V was cut back by 7 bases and J by 7 bases. Germline-derived CDR1 and CDR2 are WSHSY and SAAADI. The CDR3 is made up of 13 amino acids. The DNA of the CDR3 is TGCGCCAGCATCCTGGGACTAGCGAGGGAGCAGTACTTC. Translation gives CASILGLAREQYF.

The gene calls are TRBV6-1 and TRBJ2-3, with TRBD2 identical over 9 bases. The CDR3 is 15 amino acids. CDR1 and CDR2 from the germline V gene are MNHNS and SASEGT. The V and J ends lost 3 bases and 3 bases, in that order; junction bases with no gene match: 4. Here the CDR3 reads CASSDRAGGTDTQYF. The CDR3 nucleotides read TGTGCCAGCAGTGATAGAGCGGGGGGTACAGATACGCAGTATTTT.

The V gene is TRBV7-9, the J gene TRBJ2-7; 8 nucleotides agree with TRBD1. V shed 5 bases and J 7 bases; nucleotides not matched to a gene: 10. This CDR3 region has 14 residues. Germline V gene lookup returns CDR1 SEHNR and CDR2 FQNEAQ (reference sequence). The CDR3 spells CASSQDRGGGEQYF. The CDR3 coding sequence is TGTGCCAGCAGCCAAGACAGGGGAGGAGGGGAGCAGTACTTC. Drawing the rest from reference TRBV7-9 and TRBJ2-7, the complete variable domain is DTGVSQNPRHKITKRGQNVTFRCDPISEHNRLYWYRQTLGQGPEFLTYFQNEAQLEKSRLLSDRFSAERPKGSFSTLEIQRTEQGDSAMYLCASSQDRGGGEQYFGPGTRLTVT.

The chain couples TRBV7-8 to TRBJ1-3; possibly TRBD1 for D (5 bases). The V end lost 3 bases, the J end lost 3 bases, and 15 bases lay between the germline ends. Per the germline V gene, CDR1 is SGHVS and CDR2 is FQNEAQ. The CDR3 covers 16 residues. CDR3: CASSLGPGLGGNTIYF. The CDR3 DNA sequence: TGTGCCAGCAGCTTGGGGCCCGGCCTGGGTGGAAACACCATATATTTT.

The chain couples TRBV28 to TRBJ1-4; D not resolved. This CDR3 is built from 17 residues. Germline lookup yields CDR1 MDHEN and CDR2 SYDVKM. Trimming removed 3 bases from V and 0 bases from J, with 14 bases in between. The chain's CDR3 is CASSFVSAGTTNEKLFF. The CDR3 DNA reads TGTGCCAGCAGTTTTGTCTCCGCGGGAACAACTAATGAAAAACTGTTTTTT. The full variable domain, completed using reference TRBV28 and TRBJ1-4, is DVKVTQSSRYLVKRTGEKVFLECVQDMDHENMFWYRQDPGLGLRLIYFSYDVKMKEKGDIPEGYSVSREKKERFSLILESASTNQTSMYLCASSFVSAGTTNEKLFFGSGTQLSVL.

The V and J genes are TRBV19 and TRBJ1-1; no reliable D call. The CDR3 is made up of 12 amino acids. V was pared by 7 bases and J by 5 bases, with 11 bases between. Germline assignment: CDR1 LNHDA and CDR2 SQIVND (reference sequence). CDR3 amino acids: CASISPGTEAFF. Written as DNA, the CDR3 is TGTGCCAGTATAAGTCCGGGGACTGAAGCTTTCTTT.

This chain connects TRBV6-5 to TRBJ2-7; 7 positions agree with TRBD1. V gave up 10 bases and J gave up 3 bases; unmatched junction bases: 9. Germline values: CDR1 MNHEY, CDR2 SVGAGI. The CDR3 spans 13 residues. This CDR3 reads CAIQKDRNYEQYF. CDR3 bases: TGTGCCATCCAAAAGGACAGGAACTACGAGCAGTACTTC.

V is TRBV7-8 and J is TRBJ1-3; D unresolved. The V and J ends lost 2 bases and 0 bases respectively, with 11 bases between them. The CDR3 length is 16 residues. Germline CDR1 is SGHVS and CDR2 is FQNEAQ. In DNA form, the CDR3 reads TGTGCCAGCAGCTTAAACCTACAGTACTCTGGAAACACCATATATTTT. Amino acid sequence: CASSLNLQYSGNTIYF.

The chain uses TRBV19 and TRBJ2-2; TRBD2 is a possible D gene (7 bases). There are 14 residues in the CDR3. Germline V gene data show CDR1 as LNHDA and CDR2 as SQIVND (reference sequence). V shed 7 bases and J shed 6 bases, with 15 bases lying between them. The CDR3 DNA reads as TGTGCCAGTATTGCGGGGGCGCTCCCCGGGGAGCTGTTTTTT. It specifies CASIAGALPGELFF.

V and J are TRBV3-1 (or the pseudogene TRBV3-2) and TRBJ1-2, with D unresolved. The CDR3 sequence is 14 residues long. V shed 4 bases and J shed 0 bases, with 9 bases lying between them. The V gene's germline CDR1 is LGHDT and CDR2 YNNKEL (reference sequence). CDR3 sequence: CASSRGGTNYGYTF. The CDR3 DNA reads as TGTGCCAGCAGCCGCGGAGGGACTAACTATGGCTACACCTTC.

The gene calls are TRBV7-8 and TRBJ1-5, with 8 bases that match TRBD1. The length of the CDR3 is 16 residues. Germline V gives CDR1 SGHVS, CDR2 FQNEAQ. Trimming removed 4 bases from V and 1 base from J; junction bases left unmatched: 6. This CDR3 reads CASSSQGALSNQPQHF. The CDR3 DNA is TGTGCCAGCAGCTCCCAGGGGGCTTTAAGCAATCAGCCCCAGCATTTT.

This rearrangement joins TRBV25-1 to TRBJ1-6; 10 bases align to TRBD1. Trimming at V came to 6 bases and at J to 8 bases, leaving 4 bases not matched to a gene. Germline V gene lookup returns CDR1 MGHDK and CDR2 SYGVNS. This CDR3 has 14 residues. The CDR3 region is CASRGQGVYSPLHF. The CDR3 DNA reads TGTGCCAGCAGAGGACAGGGGGTTTATTCACCCCTCCACTTT.

This clone was recorded a few times. This chain uses TRBV27 with TRBJ2-3; 8 bases are a match to TRBD1. The CDR3 is 15 amino acids. With 5 bases clipped from V and 0 bases from J, the junction kept 4 bases outside the gene matches. CDR1 MNHEY and CDR2 SMNVEV come from the germline V gene (reference sequence). The DNA for the CDR3 is TGTGCCAGCAGTCCCCGACAGGGGAGCACAGATACGCAGTATTTT. This sequence encodes CASSPRQGSTDTQYF.

The chain combines TRBV5-6 with TRBJ1-1; D possibly corresponds to TRBD1 (5 bases). Looked up from germline, CDR1 is SGHDT and CDR2 is YYEEEE. This CDR3 has 15 residues. V was trimmed by 0 bases and J by 3 bases, leaving 12 bases between them. CDR3 loop: CASSLAGRVDTEAFF. The CDR3 DNA reads as TGTGCCAGCAGCTTGGCGGGCAGGGTGGACACTGAAGCTTTCTTT.

The chain couples TRBV6-1 to TRBJ2-6; D gene uncertain. The germline V gene has CDR1 MNHNS and CDR2 SASEGT. The CDR3 contains 16 residues. Trimming cost V 3 bases and J 0 bases, with 9 bases left between them. In nucleotides, the CDR3 is TGTGCCAGCAGTGATCCAGCGACCTCTGGGGCCAACGTCCTGACTTTC. It yields the protein CASSDPATSGANVLTF.

The chain has TRBV5-1 and TRBJ1-1; D is ambiguous. CDR1 is SGHRS and CDR2 is YFSETQ in the germline V gene. This CDR3 contains 12 residues. Deletions cut 4 bases from V and 3 bases from J, with 7 bases between. The CDR3 DNA follows: TGCGCCAGCAGCCCCGGGGACACTGAAGCTTTCTTT. This sequence encodes CASSPGDTEAFF.

This sequence joins TRBV7-7 and TRBJ2-5; perhaps TRBD2 as D (7 bases). V gave up 5 bases and J gave up 5 bases, with 27 bases separating them. Germline V gene sequence: CDR1 SSHAT, CDR2 FNYEAQ (reference sequence). This CDR3 has 18 residues. CDR3: CASSPTTGAGRVWETQYF. The CDR3 DNA sequence: TGTGCCAGCAGCCCCACCACGGGGGCGGGGAGGGTGTGGGAGACCCAGTACTTC.